The entry that follows covers one T cell receptor beta chain sequence. The sample originates from a study of blood T cell repertoires in COVID-19. Study-level background: The study drew acute and convalescent COVID-19 samples from the United States, Italy and Spain. Sample material is recorded as cDNA or gDNA derived from T cells, B-cell-depleted T cells, or PBMCs.

Per the study methods: By means of reference gene primer amplification, nucleated cell counts were estimated. Here immunoSEQ multiplex PCR was the method, and the copy in TCRdb shows in-frame clones only, minus some. The DNA was the basis for D and trimming; V, J and clone size are from that table. The sample has 200,000 to 250,000 clones; 70% to 90% are singletons. Germline CDR1 and CDR2: GTSNPN and SVGIG (reference sequence). V shed 4 bases and J 1 base; nucleotides not matched to a gene: 12. The CDR3 is made up of 17 amino acids. The sample comprised peripheral blood. The rearrangement links TRBV30 to TRBJ1-2, with 10 nucleotides matching TRBD1. The clonotype originates from a man between 18 and 29 years old with active or convalescent COVID-19. DNA of the CDR3: TGTGCCTGGATCGGACCCCCTGGGGACAGGGGTAACTATGGCTACACCTTC. This codes for CAWIGPPGDRGNYGYTF.